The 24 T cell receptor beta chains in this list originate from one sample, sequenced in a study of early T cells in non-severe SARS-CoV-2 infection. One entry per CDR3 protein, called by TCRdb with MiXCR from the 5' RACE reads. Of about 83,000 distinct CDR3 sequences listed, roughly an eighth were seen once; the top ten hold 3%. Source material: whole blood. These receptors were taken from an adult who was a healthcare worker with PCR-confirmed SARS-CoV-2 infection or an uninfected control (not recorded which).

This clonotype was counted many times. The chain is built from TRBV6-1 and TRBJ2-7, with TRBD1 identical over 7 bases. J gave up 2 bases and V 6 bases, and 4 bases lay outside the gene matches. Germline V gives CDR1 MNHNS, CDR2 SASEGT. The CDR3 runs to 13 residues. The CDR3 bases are TGTGCCAGCAGCCCAAGGGGGCCCTACGAGCAGTACTTC. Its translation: CASSPRGPYEQYF.

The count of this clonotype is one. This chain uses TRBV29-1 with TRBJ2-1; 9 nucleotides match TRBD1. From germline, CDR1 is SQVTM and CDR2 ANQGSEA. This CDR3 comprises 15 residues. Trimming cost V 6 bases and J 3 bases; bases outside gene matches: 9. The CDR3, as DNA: TGCAGCGTCAACCCACAGGGGGCCGTCTACAATGAGCAGTTCTTC. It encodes CSVNPQGAVYNEQFF.

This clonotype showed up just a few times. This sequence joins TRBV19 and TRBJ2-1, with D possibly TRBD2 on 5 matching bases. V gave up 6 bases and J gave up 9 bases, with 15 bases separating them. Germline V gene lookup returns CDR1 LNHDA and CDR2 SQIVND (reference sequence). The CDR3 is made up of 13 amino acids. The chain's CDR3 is CASSWGREGEQFF. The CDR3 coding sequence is TGTGCCAGTAGCTGGGGTCGCGAGGGTGAGCAGTTCTTC.

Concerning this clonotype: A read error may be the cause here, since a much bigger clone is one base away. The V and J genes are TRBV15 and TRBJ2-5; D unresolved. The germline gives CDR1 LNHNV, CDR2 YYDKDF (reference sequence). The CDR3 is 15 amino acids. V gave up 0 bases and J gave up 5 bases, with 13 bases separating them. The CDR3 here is CATSRDPMGKETQYF. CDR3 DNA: TGTGCCACCAGCAGAGATCCCATGGGCAAGGAGACCCAGTACTTC.

The DNA for the CDR3 is TGTGCCAGCAGCAGAGACAGGCCCCAAGAGACCCAGTACTTC. Its protein product is CASSRDRPQETQYF. This chain connects TRBV3-1 to TRBJ2-5, with a possible D match to TRBD1 (6 bases). This CDR3 comprises 14 residues. The V gene's germline CDR1 is LGHDT and CDR2 YNNKEL (reference sequence). V lost 5 bases and J lost 1, with 11 bases in between.

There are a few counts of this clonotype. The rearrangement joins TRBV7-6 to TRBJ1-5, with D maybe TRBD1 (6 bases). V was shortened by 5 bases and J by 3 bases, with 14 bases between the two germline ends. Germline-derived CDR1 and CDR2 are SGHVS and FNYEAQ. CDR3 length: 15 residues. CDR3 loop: CASSPQGGDNQPQHF. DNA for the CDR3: TGTGCCAGCAGCCCACAGGGTGGAGACAATCAGCCCCAGCATTTT.

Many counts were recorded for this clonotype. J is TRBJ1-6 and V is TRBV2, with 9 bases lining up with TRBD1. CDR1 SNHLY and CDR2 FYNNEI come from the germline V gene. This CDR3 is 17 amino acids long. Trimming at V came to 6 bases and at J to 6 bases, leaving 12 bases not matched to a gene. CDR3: CASRPGQGLAGNSPLHF. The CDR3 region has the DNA TGTGCCAGCAGGCCGGGACAGGGCCTCGCGGGTAATTCACCCCTCCACTTT.

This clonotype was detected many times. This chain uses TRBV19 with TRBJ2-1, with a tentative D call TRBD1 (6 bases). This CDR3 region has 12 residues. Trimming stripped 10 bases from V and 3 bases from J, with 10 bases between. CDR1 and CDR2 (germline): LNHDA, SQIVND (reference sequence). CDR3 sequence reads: CATQGYYNEQFF. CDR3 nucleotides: TGTGCCACCCAGGGGTACTACAATGAGCAGTTCTTC.

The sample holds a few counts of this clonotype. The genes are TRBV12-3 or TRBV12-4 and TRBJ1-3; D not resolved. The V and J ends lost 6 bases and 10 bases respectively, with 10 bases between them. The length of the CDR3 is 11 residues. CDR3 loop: CASSPSLTIYF. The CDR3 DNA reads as TGTGCCAGCAGCCCAAGTCTGACCATATATTTT.

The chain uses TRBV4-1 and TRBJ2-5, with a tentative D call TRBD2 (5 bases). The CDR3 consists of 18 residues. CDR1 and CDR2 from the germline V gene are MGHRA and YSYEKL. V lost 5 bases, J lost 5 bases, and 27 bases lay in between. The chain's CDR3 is CASSLSGVTTSQYETQYF. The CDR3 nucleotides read TGCGCCAGCAGCTTGAGTGGGGTCACTACTAGTCAATACGAGACCCAGTACTTC.

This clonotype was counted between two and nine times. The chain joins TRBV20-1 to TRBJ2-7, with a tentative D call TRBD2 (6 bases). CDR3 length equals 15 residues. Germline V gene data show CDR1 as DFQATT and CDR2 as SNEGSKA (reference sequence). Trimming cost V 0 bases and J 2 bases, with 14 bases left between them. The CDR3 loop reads CSARDLGGMPYEQYF. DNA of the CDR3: TGCAGTGCTAGAGATCTGGGGGGAATGCCCTACGAGCAGTACTTC.

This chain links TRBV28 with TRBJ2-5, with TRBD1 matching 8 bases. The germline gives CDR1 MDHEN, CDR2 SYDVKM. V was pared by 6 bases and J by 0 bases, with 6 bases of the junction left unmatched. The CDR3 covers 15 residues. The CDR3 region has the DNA TGTGCCAGCAGCCCGGGACAGGCTAACCAAGAGACCCAGTACTTC. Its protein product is CASSPGQANQETQYF.

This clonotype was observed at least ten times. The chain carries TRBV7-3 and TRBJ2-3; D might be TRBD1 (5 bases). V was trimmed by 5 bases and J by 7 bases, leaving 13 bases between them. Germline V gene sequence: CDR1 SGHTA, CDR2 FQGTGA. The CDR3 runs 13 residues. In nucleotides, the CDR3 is TGTGCCAGCAGCATGGGGCAGTGGTATACGCAGTATTTT. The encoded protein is CASSMGQWYTQYF.

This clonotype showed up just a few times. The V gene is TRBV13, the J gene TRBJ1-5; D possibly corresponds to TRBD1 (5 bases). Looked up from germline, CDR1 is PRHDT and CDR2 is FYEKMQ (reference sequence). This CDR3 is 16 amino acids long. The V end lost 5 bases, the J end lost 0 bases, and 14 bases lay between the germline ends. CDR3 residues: CASSHGAVGSNQPQHF. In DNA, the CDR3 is TGTGCCAGCAGCCACGGGGCCGTCGGTAGCAATCAGCCCCAGCATTTT.

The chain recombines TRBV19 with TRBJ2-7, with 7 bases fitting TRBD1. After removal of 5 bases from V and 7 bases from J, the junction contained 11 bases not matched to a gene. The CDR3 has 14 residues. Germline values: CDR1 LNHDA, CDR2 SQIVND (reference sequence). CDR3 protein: CASSLRQGSREQYF. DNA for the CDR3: TGTGCCAGTAGTCTCCGACAGGGATCGCGGGAGCAGTACTTC. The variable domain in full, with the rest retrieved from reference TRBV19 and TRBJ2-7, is DGGITQSPKYLFRKEGQNVTLSCEQNLNHDAMYWYRQDPGQGLRLIYYSQIVNDFQKGDIAEGYSVSREKKESFPLTVTSAQKNPTAFYLCASSLRQGSREQYFGPGTRLTVT.

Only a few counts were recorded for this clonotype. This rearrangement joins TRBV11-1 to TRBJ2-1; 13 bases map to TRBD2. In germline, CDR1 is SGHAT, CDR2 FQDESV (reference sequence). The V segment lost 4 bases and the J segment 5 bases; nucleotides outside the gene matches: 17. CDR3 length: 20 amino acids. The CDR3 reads CASSYRPSVLAGGGHNEQFF. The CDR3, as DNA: TGTGCCAGCAGCTATCGCCCGAGCGTACTAGCGGGGGGGGGCCACAATGAGCAGTTCTTC.

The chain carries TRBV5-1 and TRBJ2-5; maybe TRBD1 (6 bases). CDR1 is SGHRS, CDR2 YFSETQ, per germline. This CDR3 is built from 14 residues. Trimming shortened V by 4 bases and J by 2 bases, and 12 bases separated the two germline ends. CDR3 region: CASSPQTGQETQYF. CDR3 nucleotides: TGCGCCAGCAGCCCCCAGACAGGACAAGAGACCCAGTACTTC.

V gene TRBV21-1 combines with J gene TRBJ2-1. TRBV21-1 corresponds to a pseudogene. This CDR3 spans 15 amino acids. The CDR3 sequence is CASSKRVASYNEQFF. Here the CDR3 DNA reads TGTGCCAGCAGCAAACGGGTAGCCTCCTACAATGAGCAGTTCTTC.

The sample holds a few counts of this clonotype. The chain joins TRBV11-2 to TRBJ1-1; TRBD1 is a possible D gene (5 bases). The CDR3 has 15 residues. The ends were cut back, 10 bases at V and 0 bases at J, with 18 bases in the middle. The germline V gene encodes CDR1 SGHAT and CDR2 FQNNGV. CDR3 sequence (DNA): TGTGCCACCCGACCGGGACCAAGCCTGAACACTGAAGCTTTCTTT. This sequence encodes CATRPGPSLNTEAFF.

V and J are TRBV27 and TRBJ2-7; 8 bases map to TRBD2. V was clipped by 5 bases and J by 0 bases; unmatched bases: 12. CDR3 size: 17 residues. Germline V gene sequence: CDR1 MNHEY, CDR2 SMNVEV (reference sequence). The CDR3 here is CASSMTSAVIGSYEQYF. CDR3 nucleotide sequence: TGTGCCAGCAGTATGACTAGCGCCGTGATCGGCTCCTACGAGCAGTACTTC.

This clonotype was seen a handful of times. In nucleotides, the CDR3 is TGCGCCAGCAGCTTGGAGGCAGGCCGCAATCAGCCCCAGCATTTT. The encoded protein is CASSLEAGRNQPQHF. The J gene is TRBJ1-5, the V gene TRBV5-1, with no clear D. Trimming removed 0 bases at V and 2 bases at J, with 9 bases between. The germline CDR1 and CDR2 sequences are SGHRS and YFSETQ. The CDR3 has 15 residues.

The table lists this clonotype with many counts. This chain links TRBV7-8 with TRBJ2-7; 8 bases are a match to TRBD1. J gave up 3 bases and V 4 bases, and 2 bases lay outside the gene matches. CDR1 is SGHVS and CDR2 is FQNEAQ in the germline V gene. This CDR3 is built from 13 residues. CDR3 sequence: CASSWTGHYEQYF. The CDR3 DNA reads TGTGCCAGCAGCTGGACAGGGCACTACGAGCAGTACTTC.

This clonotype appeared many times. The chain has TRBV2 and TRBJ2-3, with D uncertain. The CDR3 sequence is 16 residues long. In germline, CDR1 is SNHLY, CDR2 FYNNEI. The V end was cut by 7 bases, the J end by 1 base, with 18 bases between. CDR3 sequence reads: CASISLRLDRTDTQYF. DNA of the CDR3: TGTGCCAGCATATCCTTAAGGCTAGATCGCACAGATACGCAGTATTTT.

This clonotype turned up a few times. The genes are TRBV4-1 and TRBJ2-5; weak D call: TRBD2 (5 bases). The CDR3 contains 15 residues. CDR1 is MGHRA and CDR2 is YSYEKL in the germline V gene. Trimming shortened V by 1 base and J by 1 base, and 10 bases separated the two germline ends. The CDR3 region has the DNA TGCGCCAGCAGCCAAGGAGCCGGGGTCCAAGAGACCCAGTACTTC. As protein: CASSQGAGVQETQYF.